In this sample, the clone carrying this T cell receptor (beta chain) turned up a few times. The target antigen is unknown. This record comes from a study of T-cell reconstitution after alpha-beta-depleted transplantation in children. Study-level results: It was newly produced T cells that mostly accounted for T-cell counts and diversity one year after transplant. Certain patients had high TCRbeta diversity at day 60, and it came from recipient T cells and thymic progenitors that survived. Several hundred rapidly expanded clones from non-depleted graft cells reportedly supplied alpha-beta T cells about two months post-transplant.

Trimming removed 6 bases at V and 4 bases at J, with 15 bases between. The CDR3 covers 15 residues. Germline V lookup: CDR1 SGHTA, CDR2 FQGNSA. It was with unique molecular identifiers that the TCRbeta library was prepared. Using its own MiXCR run on the PCR reads, TCRdb lists one record per CDR3 protein. In the table there are fewer than 250,000 distinct CDR3 sequences, approximately 17% of which are singletons. The rearrangement joins TRBV7-2 to TRBJ2-2, with D perhaps matching TRBD2 (5 bases). The receptor was derived from a male patient aged 2-15 years who had a stem cell transplant for acute lymphoblastic leukemia, so the T cells may come from the graft donor. The sample here was PBMCs, mostly from graft donor cells, taken 360 days after TCRalphabeta/CD19-depleted stem cell transplant. The CDR3 DNA reads as TGTGCCAGCAGTAAGAGGGTCGGTGGCACCGGGGAGCTGTTTTTT. Translating it yields CASSKRVGGTGELFF.